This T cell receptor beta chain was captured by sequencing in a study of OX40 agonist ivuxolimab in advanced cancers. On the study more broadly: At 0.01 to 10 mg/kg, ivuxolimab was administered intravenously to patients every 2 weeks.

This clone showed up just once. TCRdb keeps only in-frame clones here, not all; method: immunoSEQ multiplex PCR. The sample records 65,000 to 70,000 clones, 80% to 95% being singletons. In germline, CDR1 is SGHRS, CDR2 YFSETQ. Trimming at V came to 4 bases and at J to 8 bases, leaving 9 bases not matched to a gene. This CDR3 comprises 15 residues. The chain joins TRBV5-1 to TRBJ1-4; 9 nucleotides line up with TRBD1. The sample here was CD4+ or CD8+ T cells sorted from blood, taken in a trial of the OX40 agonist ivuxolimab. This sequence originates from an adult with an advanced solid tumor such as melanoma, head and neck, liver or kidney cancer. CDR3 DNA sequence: TGCGCCAGCAGCCCCGGGACAGGGCAATACGAAAAACTGTTTTTT. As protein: CASSPGTGQYEKLFF.